This T cell receptor beta chain was retrieved from a study of cytomegalovirus exposure and HLA in healthy donors. Overall study: Of 300 to 500 genotyped donors, approximately 80% clustered with self-reported Caucasian donors. Overall study findings and caveats: HLA alleles were associated with 15,000 to 20,000 TCR beta sequences in a later analysis at 0.05 false discovery rate. Beyond CMV serostatus, there was no information to go on about immune exposure.

As for this clone: The target antigen is unknown.

This CDR3 contains 18 residues. CDR1 and CDR2 from the germline V gene are LNHDA and SQIVND (reference sequence). V lost 3 bases and J lost 0; bases outside the gene matches: 5. Researchers ran the PCR with 60 Vbeta and 13 Jbeta primers. Assay: immunoSEQ multiplex PCR; the TCRdb copy retains only in-frame clones and omits some. The data show some 140,000 clones, around 63% seen once. This rearrangement joins TRBV19 to TRBJ2-6; 10 nucleotides match TRBD1. The clonotype comes from a human donor in good health. Sequencing was performed on PBMCs. The CDR3 spells CASSIGRDRGSGANVLTF. For the CDR3, the DNA is TGTGCCAGTAGTATCGGCCGGGACAGGGGCTCTGGGGCCAACGTCCTGACTTTC. The whole variable domain, remainder taken from reference TRBV19 and TRBJ2-6, is DGGITQSPKYLFRKEGQNVTLSCEQNLNHDAMYWYRQDPGQGLRLIYYSQIVNDFQKGDIAEGYSVSREKKESFPLTVTSAQKNPTAFYLCASSIGRDRGSGANVLTFGAGSRLTVL.